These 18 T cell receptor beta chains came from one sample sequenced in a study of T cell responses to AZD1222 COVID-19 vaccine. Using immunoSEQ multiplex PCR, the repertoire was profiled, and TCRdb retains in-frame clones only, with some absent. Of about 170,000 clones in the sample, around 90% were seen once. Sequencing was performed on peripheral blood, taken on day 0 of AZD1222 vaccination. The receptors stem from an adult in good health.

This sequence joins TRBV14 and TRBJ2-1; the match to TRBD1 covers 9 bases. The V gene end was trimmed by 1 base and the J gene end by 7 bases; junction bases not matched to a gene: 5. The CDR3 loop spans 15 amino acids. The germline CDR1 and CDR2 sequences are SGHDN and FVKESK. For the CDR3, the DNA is TGTGCCAGCAGCCAAGGACAGGGGGGTCGGAATGAGCAGTTCTTC. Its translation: CASSQGQGGRNEQFF.

CDR3 sequence reads: CASSVEAKNIQYF. CDR3 bases: TGTGCCAGCAGTGTAGAGGCCAAAAACATTCAGTACTTC. This chain connects TRBV2 to TRBJ2-4; no clear D. The CDR3 runs 13 residues. Germline V CDR1 and CDR2: SNHLY, FYNNEI. The V gene lost 4 bases and the J gene lost 1 base, with 5 bases spanning the gap.

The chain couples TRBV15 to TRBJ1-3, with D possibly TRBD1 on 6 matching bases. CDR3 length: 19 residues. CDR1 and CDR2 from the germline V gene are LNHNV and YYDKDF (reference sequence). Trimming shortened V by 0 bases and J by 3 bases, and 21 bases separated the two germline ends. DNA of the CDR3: TGTGCCACCAGCAGAGATTTTCATGGGGGGAGGACAGTTGGAAACACCATATATTTT. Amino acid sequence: CATSRDFHGGRTVGNTIYF.

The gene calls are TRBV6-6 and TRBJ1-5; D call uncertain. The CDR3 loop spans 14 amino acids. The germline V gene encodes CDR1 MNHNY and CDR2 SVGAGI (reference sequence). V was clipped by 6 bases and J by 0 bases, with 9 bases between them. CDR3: CASRVDASNQPQHF. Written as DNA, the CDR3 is TGTGCCAGCAGGGTGGACGCTAGCAATCAGCCCCAGCATTTT.

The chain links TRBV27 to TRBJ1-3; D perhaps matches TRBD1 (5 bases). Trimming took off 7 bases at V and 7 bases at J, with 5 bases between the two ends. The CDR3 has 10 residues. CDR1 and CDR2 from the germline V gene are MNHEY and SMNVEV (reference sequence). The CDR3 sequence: CASKGNTIYF. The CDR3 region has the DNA TGTGCCAGCAAGGGGAACACCATATATTTT.

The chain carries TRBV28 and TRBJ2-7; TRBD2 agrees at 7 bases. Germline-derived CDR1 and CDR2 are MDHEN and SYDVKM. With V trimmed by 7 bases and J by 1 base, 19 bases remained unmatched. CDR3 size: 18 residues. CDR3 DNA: TGTGCCAGCACCCTCCAGAGCCCTTTTAGCGGGCGGTCCTACGAGCAGTACTTC. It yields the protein CASTLQSPFSGRSYEQYF.

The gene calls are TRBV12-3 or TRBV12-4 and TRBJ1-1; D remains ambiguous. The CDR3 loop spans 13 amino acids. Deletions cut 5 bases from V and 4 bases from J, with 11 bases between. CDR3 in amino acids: CASSPLHGTEAFF. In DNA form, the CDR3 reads TGTGCCAGCAGTCCACTCCATGGCACTGAAGCTTTCTTT.

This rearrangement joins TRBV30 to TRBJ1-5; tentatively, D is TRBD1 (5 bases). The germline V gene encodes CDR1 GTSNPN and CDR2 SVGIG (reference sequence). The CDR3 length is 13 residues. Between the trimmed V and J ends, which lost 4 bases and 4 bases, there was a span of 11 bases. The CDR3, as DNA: TGTGCCTGGAATACAGGTGGAAATCAGCCCCAGCATTTT. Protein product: CAWNTGGNQPQHF.

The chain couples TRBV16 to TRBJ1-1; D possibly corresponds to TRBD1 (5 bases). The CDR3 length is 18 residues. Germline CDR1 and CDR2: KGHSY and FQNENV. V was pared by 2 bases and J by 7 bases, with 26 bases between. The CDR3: CASSQRIPRQRPLGEAFF. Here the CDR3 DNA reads TGTGCCAGCAGCCAACGGATCCCGCGACAGAGACCTCTAGGTGAAGCTTTCTTT.

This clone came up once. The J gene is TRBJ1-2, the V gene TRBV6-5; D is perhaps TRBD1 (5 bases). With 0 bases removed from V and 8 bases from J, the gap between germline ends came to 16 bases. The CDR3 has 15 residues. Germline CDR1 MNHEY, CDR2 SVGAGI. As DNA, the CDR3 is TGTGCCAGCAGTTACTCGCCGCGGGGGGTGGACGGCTACACCTTC. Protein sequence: CASSYSPRGVDGYTF.

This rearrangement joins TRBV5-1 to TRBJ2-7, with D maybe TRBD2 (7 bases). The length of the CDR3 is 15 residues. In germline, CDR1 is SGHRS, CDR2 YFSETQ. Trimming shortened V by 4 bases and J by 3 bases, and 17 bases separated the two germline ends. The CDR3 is CASSPEGGRNYEQYV. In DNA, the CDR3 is TGCGCCAGCAGCCCCGAGGGGGGGCGAAACTACGAGCAGTACGTC.

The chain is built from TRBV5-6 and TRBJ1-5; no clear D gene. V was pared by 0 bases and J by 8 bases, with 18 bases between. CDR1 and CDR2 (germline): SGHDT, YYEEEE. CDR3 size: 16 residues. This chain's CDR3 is CASSLGGSGLEKPQHF. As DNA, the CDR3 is TGTGCCAGCAGCTTGGGAGGGTCGGGATTGGAAAAGCCCCAGCATTTT.

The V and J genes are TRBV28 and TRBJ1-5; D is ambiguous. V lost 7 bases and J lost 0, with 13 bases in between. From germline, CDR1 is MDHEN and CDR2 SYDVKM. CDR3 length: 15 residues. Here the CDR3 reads CASTELRGSNQPQHF. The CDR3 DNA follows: TGTGCCAGCACCGAATTACGGGGTAGCAATCAGCCCCAGCATTTT.

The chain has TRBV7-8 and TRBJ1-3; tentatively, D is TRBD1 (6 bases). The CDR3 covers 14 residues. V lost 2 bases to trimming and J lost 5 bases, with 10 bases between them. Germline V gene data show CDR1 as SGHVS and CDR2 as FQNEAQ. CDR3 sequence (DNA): TGTGCCAGCAGCTTAAGGACAGATAGAAACACCATATATTTT. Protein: CASSLRTDRNTIYF.

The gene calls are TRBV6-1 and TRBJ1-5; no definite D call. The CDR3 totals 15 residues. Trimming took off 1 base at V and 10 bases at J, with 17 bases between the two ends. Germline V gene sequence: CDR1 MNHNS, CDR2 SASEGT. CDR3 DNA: TGTGCCAGCAGTGAAGTAGGAGGAGGGAAGATCCCCCAGCATTTT. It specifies CASSEVGGGKIPQHF.

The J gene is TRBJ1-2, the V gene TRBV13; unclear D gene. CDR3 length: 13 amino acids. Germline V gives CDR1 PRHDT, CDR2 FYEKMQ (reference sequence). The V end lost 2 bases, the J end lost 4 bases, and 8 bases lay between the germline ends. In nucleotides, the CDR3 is TGTGCCAGCAGCTTACAAGGTGTCTATGGCTACACCTTC. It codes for CASSLQGVYGYTF.

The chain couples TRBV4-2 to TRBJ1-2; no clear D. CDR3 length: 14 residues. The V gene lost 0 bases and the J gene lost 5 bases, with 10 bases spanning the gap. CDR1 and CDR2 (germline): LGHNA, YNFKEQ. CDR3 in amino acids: CASSQDLRGYGYTF. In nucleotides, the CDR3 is TGTGCCAGCAGCCAAGATTTGAGAGGGTATGGCTACACCTTC.

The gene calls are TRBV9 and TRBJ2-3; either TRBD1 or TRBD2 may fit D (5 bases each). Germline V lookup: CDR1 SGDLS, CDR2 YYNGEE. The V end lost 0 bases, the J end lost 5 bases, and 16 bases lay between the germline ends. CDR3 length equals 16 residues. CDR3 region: CASSVGLTGRVDTQYF. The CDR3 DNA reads TGTGCCAGCAGCGTAGGGTTGACGGGACGGGTAGATACGCAGTATTTT.